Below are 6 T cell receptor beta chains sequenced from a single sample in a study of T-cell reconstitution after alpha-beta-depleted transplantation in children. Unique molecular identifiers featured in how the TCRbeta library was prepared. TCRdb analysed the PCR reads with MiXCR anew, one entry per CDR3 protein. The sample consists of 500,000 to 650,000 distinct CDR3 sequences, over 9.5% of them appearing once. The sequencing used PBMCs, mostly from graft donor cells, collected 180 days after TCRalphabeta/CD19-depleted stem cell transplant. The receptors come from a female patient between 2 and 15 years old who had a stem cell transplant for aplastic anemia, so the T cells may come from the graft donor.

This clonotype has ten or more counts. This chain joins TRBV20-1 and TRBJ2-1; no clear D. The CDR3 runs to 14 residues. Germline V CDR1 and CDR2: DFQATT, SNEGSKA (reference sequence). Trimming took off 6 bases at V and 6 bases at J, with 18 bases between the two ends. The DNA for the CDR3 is TGCAGTGCCACAGACCTCTACGCCTTCAATGAGCAGTTCTTC. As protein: CSATDLYAFNEQFF.

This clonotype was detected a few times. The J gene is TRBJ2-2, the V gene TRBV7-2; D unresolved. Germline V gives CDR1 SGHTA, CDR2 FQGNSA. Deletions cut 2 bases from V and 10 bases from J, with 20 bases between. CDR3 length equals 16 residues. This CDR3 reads CASSLLSLYTPVELFF. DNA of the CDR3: TGTGCCAGCAGCTTACTAAGTTTGTACACTCCGGTGGAGCTGTTTTTT. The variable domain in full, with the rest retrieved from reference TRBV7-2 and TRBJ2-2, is GAGVSQSPSNKVTEKGKDVELRCDPISGHTALYWYRQSLGQGLEFLIYFQGNSAPDKSGLPSDRFSAERTGGSVSTLTIQRTQQEDSAVYLCASSLLSLYTPVELFFGEGSRLTVL.

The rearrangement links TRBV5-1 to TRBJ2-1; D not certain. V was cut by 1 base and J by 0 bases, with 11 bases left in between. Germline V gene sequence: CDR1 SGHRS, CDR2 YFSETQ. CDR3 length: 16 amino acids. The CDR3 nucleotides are TGCGCCAGCAGCTTGCGGACGGTTAGCTCCTACAATGAGCAGTTCTTC. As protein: CASSLRTVSSYNEQFF.

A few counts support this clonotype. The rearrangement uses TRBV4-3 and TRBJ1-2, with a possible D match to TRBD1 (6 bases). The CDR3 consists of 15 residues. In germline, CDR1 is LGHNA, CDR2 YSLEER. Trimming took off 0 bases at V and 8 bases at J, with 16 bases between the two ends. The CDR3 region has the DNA TGCGCCAGCAGCCAAGAAGGTACCGGGGGCACCGGCTACACCTTC. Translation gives CASSQEGTGGTGYTF.

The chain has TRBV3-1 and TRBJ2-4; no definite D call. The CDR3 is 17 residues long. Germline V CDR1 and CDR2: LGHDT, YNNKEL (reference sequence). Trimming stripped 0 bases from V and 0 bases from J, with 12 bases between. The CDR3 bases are TGTGCCAGCAGCCAAGATCAGTCGGGCTTAGCCAAAAACATTCAGTACTTC. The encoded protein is CASSQDQSGLAKNIQYF. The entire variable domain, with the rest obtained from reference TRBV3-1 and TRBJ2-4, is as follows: DTAVSQTPKYLVTQMGNDKSIKCEQNLGHDTMYWYKQDSKKFLKIMFSYNNKELIINETVPNRFSPKSPDKAHLNLHINSLELGDSAVYFCASSQDQSGLAKNIQYFGAGTRLSVL.

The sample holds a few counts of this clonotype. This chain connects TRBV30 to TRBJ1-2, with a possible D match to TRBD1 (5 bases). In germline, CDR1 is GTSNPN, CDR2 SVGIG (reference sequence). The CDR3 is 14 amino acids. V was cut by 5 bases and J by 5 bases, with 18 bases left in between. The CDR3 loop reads CAWESAGRKYGYTF. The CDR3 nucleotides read TGTGCCTGGGAGTCAGCAGGGCGAAAGTATGGCTACACCTTC. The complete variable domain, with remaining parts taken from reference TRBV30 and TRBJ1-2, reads SQTIHQWPATLVQPVGSPLSLECTVEGTSNPNLYWYRQAAGRGLQLLFYSVGIGQISSEVPQNLSASRPQDRQFILSSKKLLLSDSGFYLCAWESAGRKYGYTFGSGTRLTVV.